This TCR beta chain was obtained from a study of shared clonotypes between healthy human individuals. Sorted-subset replicate PCR reactions contained about 200 ng DNA, corresponding to some 30,000 T cell genomes. The protocol was immunoSEQ multiplex PCR, while the TCRdb copy is restricted to in-frame clones and leaves out a portion. Here the sample spans some 2,500,000 clones, 85% to 95% being singletons. The CDR3 sequence is 15 residues long. Germline assignment: CDR1 KGHSH and CDR2 LQKENI. Germline trimming cut 6 bases from V and 1 base from J; bases unmatched to any gene: 7. The specimen sequenced was naive CD4+ T cells from PBMCs. The subset was: CD45RA+ positively selected. This chain joins TRBV18 and TRBJ2-3; 7 nucleotides align to TRBD1. This clonotype was sampled from a man aged 18 to 29 in good health. Some clones in this sample may be carry-over from other donors' samples. The CDR3 DNA sequence: TGTGCCAGCTCGGAACAGGGGTGGGGCACAGATACGCAGTATTTT. Amino acids: CASSEQGWGTDTQYF.